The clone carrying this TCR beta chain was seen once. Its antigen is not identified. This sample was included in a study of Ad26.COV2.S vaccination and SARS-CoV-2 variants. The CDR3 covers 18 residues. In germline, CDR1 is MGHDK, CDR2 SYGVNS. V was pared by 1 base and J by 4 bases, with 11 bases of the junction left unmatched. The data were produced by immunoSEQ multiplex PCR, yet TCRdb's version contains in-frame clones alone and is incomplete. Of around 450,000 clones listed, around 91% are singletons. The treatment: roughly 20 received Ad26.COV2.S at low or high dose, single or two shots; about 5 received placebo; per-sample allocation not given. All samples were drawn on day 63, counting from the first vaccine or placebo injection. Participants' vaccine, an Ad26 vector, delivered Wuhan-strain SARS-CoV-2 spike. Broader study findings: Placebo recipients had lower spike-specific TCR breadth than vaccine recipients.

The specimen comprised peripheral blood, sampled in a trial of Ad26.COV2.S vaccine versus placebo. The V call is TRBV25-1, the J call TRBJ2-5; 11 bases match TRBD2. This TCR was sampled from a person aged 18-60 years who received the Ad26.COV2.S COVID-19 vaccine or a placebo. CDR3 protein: CASSESSRLSGRAETQYF. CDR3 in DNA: TGTGCCAGCAGTGAATCGAGTAGACTTAGCGGGAGGGCAGAGACCCAGTACTTC.